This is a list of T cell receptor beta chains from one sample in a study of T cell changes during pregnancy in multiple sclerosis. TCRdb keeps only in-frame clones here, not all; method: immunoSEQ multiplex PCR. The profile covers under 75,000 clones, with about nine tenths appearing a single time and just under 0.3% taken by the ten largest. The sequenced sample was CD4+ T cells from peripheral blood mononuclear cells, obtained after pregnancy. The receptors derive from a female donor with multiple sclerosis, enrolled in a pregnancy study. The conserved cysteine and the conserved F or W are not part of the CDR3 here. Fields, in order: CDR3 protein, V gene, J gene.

CDR3 protein: ASSQGWGDSNQPQH; V gene: TRBV19; J gene: TRBJ1-5
CDR3 protein: SVEFKQVGGGSGNTIY; V gene: TRBV29-1; J gene: TRBJ1-3
CDR3 protein: ASTRQLATNEKLF; V gene: TRBV2; J gene: TRBJ1-4
CDR3 protein: ASSFATGSYEQY; V gene: TRBV7-8; J gene: TRBJ2-7
CDR3 protein: ASSLDRGPTEAF; V gene: TRBV7-2; J gene: TRBJ1-1
CDR3 protein: ASSLVGAGGFSYEQY; V gene: TRBV5-6; J gene: TRBJ2-7
CDR3 protein: SGVAGGAGELF; V gene: TRBV29-1; J gene: TRBJ2-2
CDR3 protein: ASSSRMRDEQY; V gene: TRBV7-8; J gene: TRBJ2-7
CDR3 protein: ASSFLEGGPGDEQF; V gene: TRBV28; J gene: TRBJ2-1
CDR3 protein: ASSAGTTYNEQF; V gene: TRBV28; J gene: TRBJ2-1
CDR3 protein: ASSLGPLDGENEQF; V gene: TRBV5-1; J gene: TRBJ2-1
CDR3 protein: ASSGLEEGQETQY; V gene: TRBV21-1; J gene: TRBJ2-5
CDR3 protein: ASSLPPSAEQF; V gene: TRBV7-3; J gene: TRBJ2-1
CDR3 protein: ASSLGTVDEKLF; V gene: TRBV5-1; J gene: TRBJ1-4
CDR3 protein: ASVLTTGLGYEQY; V gene: TRBV7-9; J gene: TRBJ2-7
CDR3 protein: ASSLAGGEQETQY; V gene: TRBV5-1; J gene: TRBJ2-5
CDR3 protein: ATKDGGPLLEQY; V gene: TRBV19; J gene: TRBJ2-7
CDR3 protein: ASRKAGVPYEQY; V gene: TRBV7-2; J gene: TRBJ2-7
CDR3 protein: ASSPVGYRGLQF; V gene: TRBV7-6; J gene: TRBJ2-1
CDR3 protein: ASSPRTSGDNEQF; V gene: TRBV5-6; J gene: TRBJ2-1
CDR3 protein: ASSAPGGTNTGELF; V gene: TRBV9; J gene: TRBJ2-2
CDR3 protein: ASITSGRYEQY; V gene: TRBV28; J gene: TRBJ2-7
CDR3 protein: ASSNRQETQY; V gene: TRBV19; J gene: TRBJ2-5
CDR3 protein: ASSDLLAGAINEQF; V gene: TRBV5-1; J gene: TRBJ2-1
CDR3 protein: ASSLFSDHEQY; V gene: TRBV11-3; J gene: TRBJ2-7
CDR3 protein: AISESWTGEGYT; V gene: TRBV10-3; J gene: TRBJ1-2
CDR3 protein: ASSSRGDTEAF; V gene: TRBV7-2; J gene: TRBJ1-1
CDR3 protein: ASSYSGLAGVYNEQF; V gene: TRBV2; J gene: TRBJ2-1
CDR3 protein: SVELAGDEQY; V gene: TRBV29-1; J gene: TRBJ2-7
CDR3 protein: ASSRDRGGNYSNQPQH; V gene: TRBV19; J gene: TRBJ1-5